Listed below are T cell receptor beta chains from one sample, sequenced in a study of T cells in Graves' hyperthyroidism and ophthalmopathy. Each CDR3 protein is one row after TCRdb ran MiXCR on the multiplex PCR reads. This table holds around 350,000 distinct CDR3 sequences, around a sixth found once. Sequencing was carried out using blood. These receptors originate from a woman under 30 with Graves' hyperthyroidism that later progressed to Graves' ophthalmopathy. CDR3s include the opening cysteine and the closing phenylalanine or tryptophan. Each record gives: J gene, D gene, V gene, clone size, CDR3 length, CDR3 protein, CDR3 DNA. The D gene is left open where the match is weak. Size is stated for part of the rows, as once, few or many counts, or as a class when the clone is expanded.

J: TRBJ2-1
D: .
V: TRBV20-1
size: .
length: 16
CDR3: CSARSLTDRNYNEQFF
DNA: TGCAGTGCTAGAAGTCTTACGGACAGAAATTACAATGAGCAGTTCTTC

J: TRBJ2-1
D: TRBD2
V: TRBV7-9
size: many
length: 13
CDR3: CASGLAGDDEQFF
DNA: TGTGCCAGCGGACTAGCGGGAGACGATGAGCAGTTCTTC

J: TRBJ2-1
D: .
V: TRBV7-9
size: many
length: 10
CDR3: CASGNNEQFF
DNA: TGTGCCAGCGGAAATAATGAGCAGTTCTTC

J: TRBJ2-7
D: TRBD2
V: TRBV6-1
size: many
length: 15
CDR3: CASSMTSGAPYEQYF
DNA: TGTGCCAGCAGCATGACTAGCGGGGCGCCCTACGAGCAGTACTTC

J: TRBJ1-5
D: .
V: TRBV27
size: many
length: 15
CDR3: CASSLIPLSNQPQHF
DNA: TGTGCCAGCAGTTTAATCCCATTAAGTAATCAGCCCCAGCATTTT

J: TRBJ2-7
D: TRBD1
V: TRBV12-3/TRBV12-4
size: many
length: 13
CDR3: CASSLNRGHQQYF
DNA: TGTGCCAGCAGTTTAAACAGGGGCCACCAGCAGTACTTC

J: TRBJ1-1
D: .
V: TRBV9
size: .
length: 13
CDR3: CASSVREVTEAFF
DNA: TGTGCCAGCAGCGTACGAGAAGTCACTGAAGCTTTCTTT

J: TRBJ2-7
D: TRBD1
V: TRBV5-6
size: many
length: 14
CDR3: CASSSAGTGVGQYF
DNA: TGTGCCAGCAGCTCCGCCGGGACAGGGGTCGGGCAGTACTTC

J: TRBJ1-5
D: .
V: TRBV30
size: few
length: 12
CDR3: CAWSPGDQPQHF
DNA: TGTGCCTGGAGTCCAGGGGATCAGCCCCAGCATTTT

J: TRBJ2-1
D: .
V: TRBV10-1
size: .
length: 15
CDR3: CASSEGPGQYNEQFF
DNA: TGCGCCAGCAGTGAGGGGCCAGGGCAATACAATGAGCAGTTCTTC

J: TRBJ2-7
D: TRBD1
V: TRBV6-1
size: few
length: 14
CDR3: CASSLTGKFSEQYF
DNA: TGTGCCAGCAGTCTGACAGGGAAATTCTCCGAGCAGTACTTC

J: TRBJ2-7
D: .
V: TRBV5-1
size: .
length: 17
CDR3: CARTITKDSYPSYEQYF
DNA: TGCGCCAGGACCATTACGAAGGACTCCTACCCTTCCTACGAGCAGTACTTC

J: TRBJ2-1
D: .
V: TRBV7-9
size: few
length: 13
CDR3: CASSLVFRDEQFF
DNA: TGTGCCAGCAGCTTAGTTTTCAGGGACGAGCAGTTCTTC

J: TRBJ2-3
D: .
V: TRBV2
size: many
length: 13
CDR3: CASTIKITDTQYF
DNA: TGTGCCAGCACCATAAAAATCACAGATACGCAGTATTTT

J: TRBJ1-1
D: TRBD1
V: TRBV12-3/TRBV12-4
size: many
length: 15
CDR3: CASSQRTGGVTEAFF
DNA: TGTGCCAGCAGCCAACGGACAGGGGGGGTTACTGAAGCTTTCTTT

J: TRBJ1-1
D: .
V: TRBV7-2
size: many
length: 15
CDR3: CASSLESWGQSEAFF
DNA: TGTGCCAGCAGCTTAGAGTCGTGGGGACAAAGTGAAGCTTTCTTT

J: TRBJ2-7
D: TRBD2
V: TRBV20-1
size: many
length: 14
CDR3: CSASIAGGAYEQYF
DNA: TGCAGTGCATCAATAGCGGGAGGGGCCTACGAGCAGTACTTC

J: TRBJ2-7
D: TRBD1
V: TRBV29-1
size: .
length: 15
CDR3: CSVEFLTGGSYEQYF
DNA: TGCAGCGTTGAATTTCTAACAGGGGGCTCCTACGAGCAGTACTTC

J: TRBJ1-1
D: .
V: TRBV24-1
size: few
length: 9
CDR3: CATSAPAFF
DNA: TGTGCCACCAGTGCACCAGCTTTCTTT

J: TRBJ1-2
D: TRBD1
V: TRBV24-1
size: .
length: 14
CDR3: CATQPGTGHYGYTF
DNA: TGTGCCACTCAACCCGGGACAGGACACTATGGCTACACCTTC

J: TRBJ2-7
D: TRBD2
V: TRBV28
size: many
length: 13
CDR3: CASTPGGGNEQYF
DNA: TGTGCCAGCACCCCGGGGGGAGGGAACGAGCAGTACTTC

J: TRBJ2-1
D: TRBD2
V: TRBV7-2
size: .
length: 16
CDR3: CASSPTRTSGIDEQFF
DNA: TGTGCCAGCAGCCCAACCCGGACTAGCGGGATCGATGAGCAGTTCTTC